Reported below is one T cell receptor beta chain. Its antigen is undetermined. It is unclear where the CDR3 begins or ends on the DNA, so no DNA is shown, and the CDR3 is as TCRdb lists it. RNA transcripts were the template, and TCR beta CDR3 regions were amplified from them. An opening RT-PCR round employed HTBI primers and preceded a second-round multiplex PCR. Using its own MiXCR run on the multiplex PCR reads, TCRdb lists one record per CDR3 protein. This table holds 600,000 to 700,000 distinct CDR3 sequences, 35% to 45% found once. This sample stems from a study of Graves' ophthalmopathy and Graves' hyperthyroidism. Study-level results: Ophthalmopathy and stable hyperthyroidism were discriminated by a 13-signature model, with about 90% sensitivity and nearly 84% specificity. Blood samples also showed most expanded thyroid clonotypes exceeding 0.001 frequency.

Germline CDR1 DFQATT, CDR2 SNEGSKA (reference sequence). The CDR3 is made up of 13 amino acids, end residues included. The sample consisted of peripheral blood. The clonotype originates from an adult man with Graves' ophthalmopathy. The V gene is TRBV20-1, the J gene TRBJ2-2. This CDR3 is CSARVVPIGSCFF.